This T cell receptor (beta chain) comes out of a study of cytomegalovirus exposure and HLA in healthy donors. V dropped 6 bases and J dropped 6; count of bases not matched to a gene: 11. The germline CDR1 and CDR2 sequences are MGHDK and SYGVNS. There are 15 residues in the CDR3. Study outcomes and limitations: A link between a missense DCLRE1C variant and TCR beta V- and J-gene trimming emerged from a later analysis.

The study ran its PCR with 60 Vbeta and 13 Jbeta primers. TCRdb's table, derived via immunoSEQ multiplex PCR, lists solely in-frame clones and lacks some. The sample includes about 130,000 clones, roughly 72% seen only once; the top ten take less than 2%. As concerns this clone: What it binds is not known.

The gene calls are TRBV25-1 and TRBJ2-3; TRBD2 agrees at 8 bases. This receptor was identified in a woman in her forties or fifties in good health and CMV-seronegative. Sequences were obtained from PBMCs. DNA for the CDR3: TGTGCCAGCAGCCTCGGGACTAGGGGATCCGATACGCAGTATTTT. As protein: CASSLGTRGSDTQYF.